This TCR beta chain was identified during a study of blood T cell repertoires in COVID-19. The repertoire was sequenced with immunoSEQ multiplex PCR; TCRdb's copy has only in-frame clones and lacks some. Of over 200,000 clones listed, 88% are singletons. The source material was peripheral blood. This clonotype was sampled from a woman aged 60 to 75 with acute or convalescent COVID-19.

As DNA, the CDR3 is TGTGCCAGTAGAGGGACAGGGAACACCGGGGAGCTGTTTTTT. Translation: CASRGTGNTGELFF. The rearrangement joins TRBV19 to TRBJ2-2; TRBD1 agrees at 8 bases. With 6 bases clipped from V and 1 base from J, the junction kept 1 base outside the gene matches. CDR1 is LNHDA, CDR2 SQIVND, per germline (reference sequence). CDR3 length: 14 residues.